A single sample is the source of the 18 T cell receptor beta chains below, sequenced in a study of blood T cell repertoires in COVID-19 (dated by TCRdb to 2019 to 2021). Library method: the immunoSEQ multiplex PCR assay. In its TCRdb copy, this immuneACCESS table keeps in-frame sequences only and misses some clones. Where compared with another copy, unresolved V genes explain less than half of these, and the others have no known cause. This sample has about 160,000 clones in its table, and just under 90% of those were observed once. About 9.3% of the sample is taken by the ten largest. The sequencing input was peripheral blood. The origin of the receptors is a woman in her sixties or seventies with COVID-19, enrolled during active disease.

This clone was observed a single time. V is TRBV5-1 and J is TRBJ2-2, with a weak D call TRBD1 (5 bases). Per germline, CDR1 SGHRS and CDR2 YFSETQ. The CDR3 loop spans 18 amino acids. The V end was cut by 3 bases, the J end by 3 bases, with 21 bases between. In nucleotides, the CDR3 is TGCGCCAGCAGCTACGTTTGGATCGGGCGCAGGGACACCGGGGAGCTGTTTTTT. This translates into CASSYVWIGRRDTGELFF.

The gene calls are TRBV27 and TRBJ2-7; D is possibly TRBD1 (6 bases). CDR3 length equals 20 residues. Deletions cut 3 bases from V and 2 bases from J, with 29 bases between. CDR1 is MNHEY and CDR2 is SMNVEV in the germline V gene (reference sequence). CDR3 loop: CASSFPNRGTSIKGPYEQYF. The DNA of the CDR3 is TGTGCCAGCAGTTTCCCCAATAGAGGGACATCTATTAAGGGTCCCTACGAGCAGTACTTC.

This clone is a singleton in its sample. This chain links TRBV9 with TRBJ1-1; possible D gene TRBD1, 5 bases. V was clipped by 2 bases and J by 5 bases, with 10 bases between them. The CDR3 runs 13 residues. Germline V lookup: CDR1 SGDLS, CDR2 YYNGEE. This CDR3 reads CASSVRGGTEAFF. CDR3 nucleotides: TGTGCCAGCAGCGTGCGGGGGGGTACTGAAGCTTTCTTT.

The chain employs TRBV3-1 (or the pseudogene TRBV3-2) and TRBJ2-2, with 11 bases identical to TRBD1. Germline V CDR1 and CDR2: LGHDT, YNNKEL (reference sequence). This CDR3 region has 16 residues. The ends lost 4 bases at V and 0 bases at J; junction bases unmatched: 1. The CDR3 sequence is CASSRGQGANTGELFF. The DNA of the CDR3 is TGTGCCAGCAGCCGGGGACAGGGGGCGAACACCGGGGAGCTGTTTTTT.

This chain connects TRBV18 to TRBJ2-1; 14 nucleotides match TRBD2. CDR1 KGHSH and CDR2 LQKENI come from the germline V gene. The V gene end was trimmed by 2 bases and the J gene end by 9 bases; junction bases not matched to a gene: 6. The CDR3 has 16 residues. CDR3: CASSPMTSGGAREQFF. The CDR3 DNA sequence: TGTGCCAGCTCACCAATGACTAGCGGGGGGGCGCGTGAGCAGTTCTTC.

CDR3 sequence reads: CASSRDRSRSEKLFF. CDR3 DNA: TGCGCCAGCAGCCGTGACAGAAGTAGAAGTGAAAAACTGTTTTTT. The chain couples TRBV5-1 to TRBJ1-4; TRBD1 might be the D (5 bases). CDR3 length: 15 amino acids. Trimming removed 4 bases at V and 7 bases at J, with 17 bases between. Germline lookup yields CDR1 SGHRS and CDR2 YFSETQ.

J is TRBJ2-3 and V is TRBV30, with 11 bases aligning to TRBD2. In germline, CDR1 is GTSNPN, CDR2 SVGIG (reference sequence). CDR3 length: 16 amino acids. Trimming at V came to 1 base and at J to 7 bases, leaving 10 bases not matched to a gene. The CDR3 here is CAWSDWTSGSGYTQYF. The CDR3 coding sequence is TGTGCCTGGAGTGACTGGACTAGCGGGTCAGGATATACGCAGTATTTT.

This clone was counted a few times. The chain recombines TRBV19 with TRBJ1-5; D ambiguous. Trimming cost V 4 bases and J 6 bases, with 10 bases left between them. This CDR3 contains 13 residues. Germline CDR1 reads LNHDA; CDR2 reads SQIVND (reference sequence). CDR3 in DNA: TGTGCCAGTAGTACTCAGGATAGTCAGCCCCAGCATTTT. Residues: CASSTQDSQPQHF. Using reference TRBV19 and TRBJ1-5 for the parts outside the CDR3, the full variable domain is DGGITQSPKYLFRKEGQNVTLSCEQNLNHDAMYWYRQDPGQGLRLIYYSQIVNDFQKGDIAEGYSVSREKKESFPLTVTSAQKNPTAFYLCASSTQDSQPQHFGDGTRLSIL.

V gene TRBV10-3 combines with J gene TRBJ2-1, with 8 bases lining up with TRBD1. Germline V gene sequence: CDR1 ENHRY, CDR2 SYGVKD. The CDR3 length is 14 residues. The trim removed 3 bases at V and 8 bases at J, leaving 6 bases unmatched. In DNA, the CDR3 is TGTGCCATCAGTGACTCAGGGGGCTCGTATGAGCAGTTCTTC. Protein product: CAISDSGGSYEQFF.

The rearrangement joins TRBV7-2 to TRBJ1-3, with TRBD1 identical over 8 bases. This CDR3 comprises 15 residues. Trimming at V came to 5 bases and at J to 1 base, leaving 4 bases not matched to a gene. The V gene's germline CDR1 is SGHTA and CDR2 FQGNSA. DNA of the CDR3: TGTGCCAGCAGCCAAAGGACAGGGTCTGGAAACACCATATATTTT. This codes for CASSQRTGSGNTIYF.

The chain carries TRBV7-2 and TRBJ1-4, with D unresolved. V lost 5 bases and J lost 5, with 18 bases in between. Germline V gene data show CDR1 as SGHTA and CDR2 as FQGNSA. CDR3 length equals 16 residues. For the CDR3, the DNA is TGTGCCAGCAGCCCATCGGGCGGCGGGGAGAATGAAAAACTGTTTTTT. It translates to CASSPSGGGENEKLFF.

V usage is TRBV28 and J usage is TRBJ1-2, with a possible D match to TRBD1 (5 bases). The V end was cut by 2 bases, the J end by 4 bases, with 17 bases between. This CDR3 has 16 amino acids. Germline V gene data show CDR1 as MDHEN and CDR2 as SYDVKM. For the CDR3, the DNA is TGTGCCAGCAGTTTAGCTGCGGGGGGGAGTATCTATGGCTACACCTTC. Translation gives CASSLAAGGSIYGYTF.

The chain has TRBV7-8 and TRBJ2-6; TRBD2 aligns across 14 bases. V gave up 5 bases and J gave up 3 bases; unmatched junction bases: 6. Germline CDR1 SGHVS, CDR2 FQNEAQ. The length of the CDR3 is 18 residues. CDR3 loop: CASSGRLAGGLGANVLTF. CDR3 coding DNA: TGTGCCAGCAGCGGGAGACTAGCGGGGGGGCTTGGGGCCAACGTCCTGACTTTC.

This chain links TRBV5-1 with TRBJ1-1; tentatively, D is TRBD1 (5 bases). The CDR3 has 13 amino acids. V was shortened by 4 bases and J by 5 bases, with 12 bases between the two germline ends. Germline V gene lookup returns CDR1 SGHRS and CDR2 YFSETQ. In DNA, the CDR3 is TGCGCCAGCAGCCATGGGGGGTCGACTGAAGCTTTCTTT. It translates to CASSHGGSTEAFF.

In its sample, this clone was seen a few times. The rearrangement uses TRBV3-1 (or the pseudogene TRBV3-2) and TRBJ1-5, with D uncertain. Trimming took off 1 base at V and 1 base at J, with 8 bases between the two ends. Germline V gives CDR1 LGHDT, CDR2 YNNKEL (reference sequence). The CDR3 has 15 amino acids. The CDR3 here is CASSQGIGSNQPQHF. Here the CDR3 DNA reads TGTGCCAGCAGCCAAGGCATCGGGAGCAATCAGCCCCAGCATTTT.

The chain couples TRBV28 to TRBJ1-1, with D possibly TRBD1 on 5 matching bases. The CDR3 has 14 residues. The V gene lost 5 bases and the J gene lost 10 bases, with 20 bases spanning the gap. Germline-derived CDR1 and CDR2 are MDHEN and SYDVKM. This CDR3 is CASSTDIIWRGAFF. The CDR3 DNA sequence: TGTGCCAGCAGTACGGACATAATATGGAGGGGAGCTTTCTTT.

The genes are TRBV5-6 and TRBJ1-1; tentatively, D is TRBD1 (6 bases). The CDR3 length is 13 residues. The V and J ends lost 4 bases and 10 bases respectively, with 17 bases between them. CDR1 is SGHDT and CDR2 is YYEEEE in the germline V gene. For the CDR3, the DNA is TGTGCCAGCAGCGGTAACAGGGTCGGGGTAGCTTTCTTT. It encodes CASSGNRVGVAFF.

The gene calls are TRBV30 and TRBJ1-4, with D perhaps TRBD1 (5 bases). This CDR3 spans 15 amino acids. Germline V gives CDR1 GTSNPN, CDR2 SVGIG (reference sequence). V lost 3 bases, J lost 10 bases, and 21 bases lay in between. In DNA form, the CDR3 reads TGTGCCTGGAGAAGGGGAAAAACAGAATCGGGAAAACTGTTTTTT. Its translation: CAWRRGKTESGKLFF.